Listed below are T cell receptor beta chains from one sample, sequenced in a study of blood T cell repertoires in COVID-19. Using immunoSEQ multiplex PCR, the repertoire was profiled, and TCRdb retains in-frame clones only, with some absent. This table has around 61,000 clones, 85% to 90% appearing once. The sample was peripheral blood. These receptors all stem from a woman aged 55-69 years with COVID-19, enrolled during active disease. Both conserved end residues are trimmed from each CDR3.

j_call v_call cdr3_aa
TRBJ2-7 TRBV7-9 ASSHPDRPYEQY
TRBJ2-7 TRBV6-5 ASTFGTGPYEQY
TRBJ2-3 TRBV5-1 ASSSGQGGLTDTQY
TRBJ2-7 TRBV5-1 ASSLAGGSYEQY
TRBJ2-1 TRBV9 ASSVEVLAYEQF
TRBJ1-2 TRBV28 ASSFGGGGTAYGYT
TRBJ2-2 TRBV30 AWRRQGGARELF
TRBJ2-3 TRBV7-9 ASSPSGRIDTQY
TRBJ2-2 TRBV3-1/TRBV3-2 ASSQLLAGELF
TRBJ1-5 TRBV6-6 ASSYSGDQPQH
TRBJ2-5 TRBV5-4 ASRRLAGDLETQY
TRBJ1-2 TRBV18 ASSPRGQAIYGYT
TRBJ2-1 TRBV11-2 ASSLKLTSGAKQF
TRBJ1-3 TRBV5-1 ASSFLPGQADTIY